This T cell receptor (beta chain) appears in the sequencing data of a study of blood T cells in healthy people across ages (dated by TCRdb to the mid-2010s). Study-wide context: In model experiments, template switching captured roughly one uniquely barcoded TCR beta cDNA molecule for every two T cells. Age-related changes in TCR beta repertoire diversity were measured in the study by deep sequencing normalized with unique cDNA molecular identifiers. The donors were divided into four age groups: young (average around 16 years), middle-aged (roughly 40), aged (roughly 66) and long-lived (roughly 86). Two additional independent replicas of 1 million unique cDNA reads from the same blood draw were analyzed for two donors (one aged 18 to 30 and one aged 80 or older). What the study reported, not specific to this receptor: There was a strong correlation between observed TCR beta diversity and the percentage of naive T cells measured by flow cytometry. Compared with the aged group, the long-lived group had more naive CD4+ T cells, fewer expanded clones and increased TCR diversity, suggesting age selection. As age increased, observed TCR beta diversity per million T cells dropped in a roughly linear way, and a significant reduction was already evident by age 40. Estimates of total diversity from one million sequenced T cells were regarded as lower bounds and underestimates. Conclusive comparison of naive and antigen-experienced compartments was prevented by the profiling of bulk unsorted PBMCs. Donor CMV infection status was unknown, potentially confounding age-related changes in expanded clonotypes.

The roughly 39 donors, aged roughly 6 to 100 years, were systemically healthy Caucasian individuals from Russia. Each donor gave roughly 11 milliliters of peripheral blood, drawn into EDTA-treated Vacutainer tubes. Ficoll-Paque density-gradient centrifugation was used to isolate PBMCs, with at least 6 million per sample. Total RNA, at least 5.5 micrograms per sample, was extracted from PBMCs with Trizol reagent. For every donor, an aliquot of PBMCs went through flow cytometry to measure the percentages of naive CD45RAhigh/CD27high T cells. The CDR3, cysteine through phenylalanine, is 16 amino acids long. Kept here is only the CDR3 DNA, which spans 48 bases and is read in frame from base 1. Looking up the germline V gene yields CDR1 SGHTA and CDR2 FQGTGA. As for this clonotype: Its antigen is still unknown. Base-call qualities are not available, and no considerably larger clone is one nucleotide away.

Receptor amplification or capture employed 5' RACE. The reads were generated on an Illumina HiSeq 2500. The second PCR ran for about 6 to 12 cycles and used a J-beta primer mix along with a sample-barcoded 5' primer. A unique molecular identifier was introduced onto each TCR beta cDNA molecule by a template-switch 5' adaptor carrying 12 random nucleotides. Each sample yielded at least 2.5 million CDR3-containing paired-end reads. The Mint cDNA synthesis kit, primed by a TRBC-specific oligonucleotide, was used to synthesize first-strand cDNA from all RNA. After uracil-DNA glycosylase treatment, a first 18-cycle PCR used universal primers M1SS and BC2_uni_R on all cDNA. Processing in the source paper ran as follows. For normalization, 1 million high-quality reads were randomly selected from each sample, with every read carrying a distinct molecular identifier. Reads sharing molecular identifiers were discarded rather than binned into consensus sequences. CDR3 identification, clonotype clustering and error correction used MiTCR with a Q25 quality threshold and the strictest error-elimination algorithm. A nonparametric unseen species model using Euler transformation provided a lower-bound estimate of total TCR beta diversity. Using fastp at Q25 and MiXCR, TCRdb reprocessed the public reads and kept productive beta chains. Rows with a matching CDR3 protein are joined into one entry that keeps the most common DNA and genes. These V and J calls derive from TCRdb rather than the authors' analysis. The sample data list more than 650,000 distinct CDR3 sequences, and approximately 24% of these were observed just once. Together, the top ten hold around 3% of the sample.

The sample also formed part of further work on T cells of mothers and their children. Taken from the second paper: Nine systemically healthy Caucasian individuals served as donors, namely three mothers together with their six children. cDNA synthesis consumed the entire amount of extracted RNA, loaded at 1.5 ug RNA in each 15 ul reaction. In the second PCR, sample barcodes and 2-4 random nucleotides were introduced via the M1S primer. Over 8.5 million TCR beta CDR3 reads were obtained for each mother, and around 2.7 million reads were obtained for each child. In both related and unrelated pairs, thymic selection shapes the output of TCR recombination in a similar way, with inherited differences having only a minor effect. Normalized repertoire overlap was always slightly but never significantly higher in related than unrelated mother-child pairs. With a sensitivity of approximately 100 clones per million clonotypes, no persistent microchimeric T cell clones were detected. In the study, deep NGS was used to compare the TCR beta repertoires of mothers and children, and features distinguishing related mother-child pairs from unrelated individuals were sought. On average, the children were about 10 +/- 4 years old, while the mothers were 40 +/- 4 years old. After adapter ligation with NEBNext reagents, the libraries were sequenced on Illumina HiSeq 2000 with 100+100 nt paired-end reads. To prevent cross-contamination, the mother and child libraries were prepared one month apart and sequenced in separate runs. Between roughly 500,000 and 2,300,000 distinct TCR beta clonotypes were identified per donor. Naive TCR beta clonotypes were estimated from low-frequency clonotypes matched to each donor's FACS-determined naive share, without sorting.

Sequencing used blood. The TCR sequence derives from a boy aged 5-17 years in good health. The chain is assembled from TRBV7-3 and TRBJ2-5; TRBD2 agrees with 13 junctional bases. The J call is in doubt because the DNA end fits TRBJ2-1 better. The nucleotide sequence reads TGTGCCAGCAGCCCCGGACTAGCGGGGGCCCTCAATGAGCAGTTCTTC. Its protein product is CASSPGLAGALNEQFF.